This TCR beta chain is drawn from a study of control samples from healthy donors and cancer patients. The CDR3 extends over 15 amino acids. Per germline, CDR1 KGHDR and CDR2 SFDVKD. Trimming took off 4 bases at V and 5 bases at J, with 16 bases between the two ends. The assay was immunoSEQ multiplex PCR, and TCRdb's table has in-frame clones only and misses some. This sample has over 200,000 clones, with almost 85% found just once. The gene calls are TRBV24-1 and TRBJ2-5; tentative D call: TRBD2 (5 bases). The sequence was obtained from a woman aged 60-70 years with lung cancer. The sequenced sample was PBMCs. CDR3 DNA sequence: TGTGCCACCAGTGACCAGAGGGAGATTGAGGAGACCCAGTACTTC. Amino acids: CATSDQREIEETQYF.